This note documents a single T cell receptor (beta chain) sequence. Its antigen is unknown. Here immunoSEQ multiplex PCR was the method, and the copy in TCRdb shows in-frame clones only, minus some. The data hold over 50,000 clones, with 81% observed a single time. The time point: week 5, during vaccination. In every dose of vaccine, 300 ug of mutant IDH1 20-mer peptide was given alongside topical imiquimod. These data originate in a study of a mutant IDH1 vaccine in newly diagnosed glioma. Study-wide background: Previous treatment comprised radiotherapy, temozolomide, or both, mostly both. General study findings and limits: Across multiple MHC alleles, 90% to 95% of patients had vaccine-induced responses.

The CDR3 sequence is 16 residues long. V dropped 7 bases and J dropped 3 bases, with 23 bases sitting between them. The germline CDR1 and CDR2 sequences are SGHKS and YYEKEE (reference sequence). This rearrangement joins TRBV5-5 to TRBJ2-7, with D maybe TRBD2 (6 bases). The material was PBMCs, obtained from a glioma patient whose treatment included an IDH1 peptide vaccine. The receptor's source is a man in his thirties or forties with glioma. For the CDR3, the DNA is TGTGCCAGCCTTTCCAGCGGGTCCCTCGGGTACTACGAGCAGTACTTC. This encodes CASLSSGSLGYYEQYF.